What follows are 26 T cell receptor beta chains derived from one specimen sequenced in a study of human T cells and chemical hapten exposure (TCRdb year 2021). This sample's time point label indicates: patch test 2, 6 weeks after DPC sensitization. This specimen's treatment or condition label, interpreted: therapeutic diphenylcyclopropenone sensitization with weekly scalp DPC. The library was obtained by RACE. Reads for this sample came from a NextSeq 500. The raw public data were reprocessed by TCRdb itself: fastp quality trimming at Q25, MiXCR clonotype calling, in-frame beta chains only. Rows are combined by CDR3 protein, so each entry shows the most common genes and DNA. The sample table shows tens of thousands of distinct CDR3 sequences, and around a tenth are seen once. The ten largest clones capture around 7% of the sample. The source was whole blood, collected in connection with sensitization to the hapten diphenylcyclopropenone (DPC). All receptors derive from a woman between 50 and 59 years old with alopecia areata. Some clones in this sample may be carry-over from other donors' samples.

The chain links TRBV30 to TRBJ1-2, with D unresolved. The germline CDR1 and CDR2 sequences are GTSNPN and SVGIG (reference sequence). CDR3 length equals 13 residues. The V and J ends lost 2 bases and 6 bases respectively, with 13 bases between them. CDR3 loop: CAWSQSSKDGYTF. Here the CDR3 DNA reads TGTGCCTGGAGTCAGTCCTCTAAGGATGGCTACACCTTC.

V gene TRBV7-2 combines with J gene TRBJ2-1; possibly TRBD2 for D (6 bases). Germline CDR1 is SGHTA and CDR2 is FQGNSA. CDR3 length: 13 amino acids. Trimming took 3 bases from V and 9 from J, leaving 12 bases between them. The CDR3 spells CASSFSREAEQFF. In nucleotides, the CDR3 is TGTGCCAGCAGCTTCAGCAGGGAGGCTGAGCAGTTCTTC.

This chain links TRBV6-2 or TRBV6-3 with TRBJ2-7; weak D call: TRBD2 (6 bases). The V end was cut by 6 bases, the J end by 6 bases, with 24 bases between. From germline, CDR1 is MNHEY and CDR2 SVGEGT. The CDR3 is 16 amino acids. The CDR3 DNA is TGTGCCAGCAGCCCGGGACTCCCCGTCCTCAGTGTCGAGCAGTACTTC. Protein: CASSPGLPVLSVEQYF.

By share, this clonotype counts as medium-sized. The rearrangement links TRBV20-1 to TRBJ2-1, with D uncertain. Trimming pared 2 bases from V and 2 bases from J, leaving 16 bases between. The CDR3 covers 16 residues. The germline CDR1 and CDR2 sequences are DFQATT and SNEGSKA (reference sequence). This chain's CDR3 is CSARFRGVPTYNEQFF. The CDR3, as DNA: TGCAGTGCTAGATTCCGCGGAGTTCCCACCTACAATGAGCAGTTCTTC.

This clonotype was seen at least ten times. V usage is TRBV18 and J usage is TRBJ2-1, with 12 bases identical to TRBD2. CDR1 and CDR2 from the germline V gene are KGHSH and LQKENI. This CDR3 comprises 18 residues. J gave up 5 bases and V 4 bases, and 12 bases lay outside the gene matches. In DNA, the CDR3 is TGTGCCAGCTCACGCCTAGCGGGAGGGCCCCAAGCTAACAATGAGCAGTTCTTC. Translating it yields CASSRLAGGPQANNEQFF. Variable domain in full (rest from reference TRBV18 and TRBJ2-1): NAGVMQNPRHLVRRRGQEARLRCSPMKGHSHVYWYRQLPEEGLKFMVYLQKENIIDESGMPKERFSAEFPKEGPSILRIQQVVRGDSAAYFCASSRLAGGPQANNEQFFGPGTRLTVL.

This clonotype was seen only a few times. This chain links TRBV6-2 or TRBV6-3 with TRBJ2-3; 8 positions agree with TRBD1. CDR3 length equals 16 residues. Germline CDR1 and CDR2: MNHEY and SVGEGT. V lost 5 bases to trimming and J lost 1 base; unmatched junction nucleotides: 8. DNA for the CDR3: TGTGCCAGCAGTCCCGACAGGGGCCCGGGCACAGATACGCAGTATTTT. It encodes CASSPDRGPGTDTQYF.

In its sample, this clonotype was seen a few times. The rearrangement uses TRBV24-1 and TRBJ2-5; D call uncertain. The germline V and J ends were trimmed by 3 bases and 3 bases, with 10 bases remaining between them. Per germline, CDR1 KGHDR and CDR2 SFDVKD. The CDR3 contains 14 residues. The DNA for the CDR3 is TGTGCCACCAGTGATGCCGTCGTTAAAGAGACCCAGTACTTC. Amino acid sequence: CATSDAVVKETQYF.

This clonotype was found a few times. The CDR3 protein is CASSQDLAGPGTQYF. In nucleotides, the CDR3 is TGTGCCAGCAGCCAAGATTTGGCAGGACCGGGGACCCAGTACTTC. The chain employs TRBV14 and TRBJ2-5; D gene uncertain. The germline V gene has CDR1 SGHDN and CDR2 FVKESK. V gave up 0 bases and J gave up 7 bases, with 15 bases separating them. The CDR3 runs 15 residues.

The rearrangement uses TRBV20-1 and TRBJ1-4; D gene ambiguous. Trimming left V 6 bases short and J 0 bases short, with 11 bases between. The CDR3 extends over 14 amino acids. Germline lookup yields CDR1 DFQATT and CDR2 SNEGSKA (reference sequence). The chain's CDR3 is CSAQNAATNEKLFF. CDR3 coding DNA: TGCAGTGCCCAGAACGCCGCAACTAATGAAAAACTGTTTTTT.

This clonotype was recorded at least ten times. The chain joins TRBV12-3 or TRBV12-4 to TRBJ1-3; no clear D. CDR3 length equals 12 residues. V was clipped by 3 bases and J by 4 bases, with 4 bases between them. CDR3 nucleotides: TGTGCCAGCAGTTTTCTCGGAAACACCATATATTTT. This translates into CASSFLGNTIYF.

Ten or more counts support this clonotype. In DNA, the CDR3 is TGTGCCAGCAGCTTAGTGTCCTGGGACGACCATCCTAATTCACCCCTCCACTTT. Translation gives CASSLVSWDDHPNSPLHF. V gene TRBV7-6 combines with J gene TRBJ1-6, with TRBD1 as a possible D gene (5 bases). From germline, CDR1 is SGHVS and CDR2 FNYEAQ. The V gene lost 1 base and the J gene lost 6 bases, with 19 bases spanning the gap. This CDR3 comprises 18 residues.

This clonotype was seen only a few times. The chain combines TRBV27 with TRBJ2-1; TRBD1 agrees at 9 bases. Germline CDR1 MNHEY, CDR2 SMNVEV (reference sequence). V trimming: 3 bases; J trimming: 8 bases; junction bases outside the gene matches: 8. This CDR3 contains 15 residues. The CDR3 DNA sequence: TGTGCCAGCAGTTTTGGGACAGGGTTTTGGGATGAGCAGTTCTTC. This gives the protein CASSFGTGFWDEQFF.

V usage is TRBV20-1 and J usage is TRBJ2-1, with D perhaps given as TRBD1 or TRBD2 (5 bases each). Germline V gene lookup returns CDR1 DFQATT and CDR2 SNEGSKA (reference sequence). Trimming took 1 base from V and 6 from J, leaving 10 bases between them. CDR3 length equals 13 residues. CDR3 amino acids: CSARGDGVNEQFF. The CDR3 DNA follows: TGCAGTGCTAGAGGGGACGGCGTCAATGAGCAGTTCTTC.

The chain couples TRBV9 to TRBJ2-1, with 9 positions matching TRBD2. The CDR3 runs 17 residues. The junction had 11 bases not matched to a gene; V was cut back by 2 bases and J by 5 bases. Germline-derived CDR1 and CDR2 are SGDLS and YYNGEE. This CDR3 is CASSVALNVAGDNEQFF. For the CDR3, the DNA is TGTGCCAGCAGCGTCGCCTTGAACGTAGCGGGAGACAATGAGCAGTTCTTC.

This clonotype was seen many times. This chain connects TRBV9 to TRBJ2-3; no reliable D call. The CDR3 has 15 residues. V was shortened by 3 bases and J by 2 bases, with 13 bases between the two germline ends. Germline V gives CDR1 SGDLS, CDR2 YYNGEE. In DNA form, the CDR3 reads TGTGCCAGCAGCGCCGTTAGCTCAACCACAGATACGCAGTATTTT. Protein product: CASSAVSSTTDTQYF.

This clonotype was observed at least ten times. The chain is built from TRBV5-1 and TRBJ2-1, with D possibly matching TRBD2 (5 bases). This CDR3 comprises 15 residues. CDR1 and CDR2 from the germline V gene are SGHRS and YFSETQ. Trimming cost V 6 bases and J 3 bases, with 16 bases left between them. CDR3 protein: CASTDRRASYNEQFF. CDR3 bases: TGCGCCAGCACTGATAGGCGGGCAAGCTACAATGAGCAGTTCTTC.

This clonotype was counted a few times. The gene calls are TRBV30 and TRBJ2-2; the match to TRBD2 covers 8 bases. Germline loops: CDR1 GTSNPN, CDR2 SVGIG (reference sequence). This CDR3 spans 16 amino acids. J gave up 6 bases and V 2 bases, and 11 bases lay outside the gene matches. Written as DNA, the CDR3 is TGTGCCTGGAGTCCGTCGGGACTAGGAAGCCCCGGGGAGCTGTTTTTT. Encoded protein: CAWSPSGLGSPGELFF. The full variable domain, completed using reference TRBV30 and TRBJ2-2, is SQTIHQWPATLVQPVGSPLSLECTVEGTSNPNLYWYRQAAGRGLQLLFYSVGIGQISSEVPQNLSASRPQDRQFILSSKKLLLSDSGFYLCAWSPSGLGSPGELFFGEGSRLTVL.

This clonotype turned up a few times. The chain is built from TRBV9 and TRBJ1-1; no firm D call. Germline V gene sequence: CDR1 SGDLS, CDR2 YYNGEE. This CDR3 is built from 14 residues. The V end lost 1 base, the J end lost 1 base, and 8 bases lay between the germline ends. The CDR3 bases are TGTGCCAGCAGCGTATTCACGGGGAACACTGAAGCTTTCTTT. It specifies CASSVFTGNTEAFF. The full variable domain, in which reference TRBV9 and TRBJ1-1 provide the parts outside the CDR3, is DSGVTQTPKHLITATGQRVTLRCSPRSGDLSVYWYQQSLDQGLQFLIQYYNGEERAKGNILERFSAQQFPDLHSELNLSSLELGDSALYFCASSVFTGNTEAFFGQGTRLTVV.

The sample holds many counts of this clonotype. V and J are TRBV11-2 and TRBJ2-6, with 8 bases matching TRBD1. The germline V gene has CDR1 SGHAT and CDR2 FQNNGV. This CDR3 contains 18 residues. The V and J ends lost 5 bases and 0 bases, in that order; junction bases with no gene match: 9. Here the CDR3 reads CASSTGQGPLSGANVLTF. The CDR3 region has the DNA TGTGCCAGCAGCACCGGACAGGGACCCCTCTCTGGGGCCAACGTCCTGACTTTC.

The chain recombines TRBV9 with TRBJ1-3; D might be TRBD1 (5 bases). From germline, CDR1 is SGDLS and CDR2 YYNGEE. V shed 3 bases and J shed 4 bases, with 17 bases lying between them. The CDR3 spans 16 residues. The CDR3 DNA reads TGTGCCAGCAGCGCTAGGGACTTCAGGCCCGGAAACACCATATATTTT. Residues: CASSARDFRPGNTIYF.

This clonotype has ten or more counts. This chain joins TRBV7-9 and TRBJ2-1; TRBD2 aligns across 9 bases. V gave up 4 bases and J gave up 9 bases; unmatched junction bases: 4. The germline V gene has CDR1 SEHNR and CDR2 FQNEAQ (reference sequence). The CDR3 contains 13 residues. For the CDR3, the DNA is TGTGCCAGCAGCTCGAAACTAGCGGGTGAGCAGTTCTTC. It codes for CASSSKLAGEQFF.

The chain joins TRBV20-1 to TRBJ2-7, with a tentative D call TRBD1 (6 bases). V was pared by 4 bases and J by 5 bases, with 21 bases between. This CDR3 spans 15 amino acids. CDR1 and CDR2 from the germline V gene are DFQATT and SNEGSKA (reference sequence). CDR3 loop: CSAKVFRGMLNEQYF. The CDR3, as DNA: TGCAGTGCTAAGGTCTTTAGGGGGATGCTGAACGAGCAGTACTTC.

This clonotype was seen repeatedly, ten times or more. J is TRBJ1-3 and V is TRBV7-8; no clear D gene. V lost 2 bases, J lost 8 bases, and 13 bases lay in between. This CDR3 is built from 14 residues. The V gene's germline CDR1 is SGHVS and CDR2 FQNEAQ. CDR3: CASSLINGGDTIYF. In DNA form, the CDR3 reads TGTGCCAGCAGCTTAATTAACGGCGGAGACACCATATATTTT.

This clonotype was observed a few times. The chain carries TRBV11-2 and TRBJ2-6, with D tentatively TRBD2 (6 bases). The CDR3 loop spans 15 amino acids. V shed 1 base and J shed 4 bases, with 8 bases lying between them. The germline gives CDR1 SGHAT, CDR2 FQNNGV. The CDR3 region is CASSLAGAGANVLTF. The CDR3 DNA reads TGTGCCAGCAGCTTAGCGGGAGCCGGGGCCAACGTCCTGACTTTC.

This clonotype came up a few times. V is TRBV18 and J is TRBJ1-5, with TRBD1 matching over 8 bases. The germline V gene has CDR1 KGHSH and CDR2 LQKENI. The CDR3 sequence is 16 residues long. Trimming at V came to 5 bases and at J to 5 bases, leaving 11 bases not matched to a gene. DNA for the CDR3: TGTGCCAGCTCAGCCCCCGGACAGGGAACGGATCAGCCCCAGCATTTT. The encoded protein is CASSAPGQGTDQPQHF. Variable domain in full (rest from reference TRBV18 and TRBJ1-5): NAGVMQNPRHLVRRRGQEARLRCSPMKGHSHVYWYRQLPEEGLKFMVYLQKENIIDESGMPKERFSAEFPKEGPSILRIQQVVRGDSAAYFCASSAPGQGTDQPQHFGDGTRLSIL.

This clonotype was recorded at least ten times. The chain combines TRBV6-1 with TRBJ1-5, with D perhaps matching TRBD1 (5 bases). The CDR3 has 15 residues. From germline, CDR1 is MNHNS and CDR2 SASEGT. Trimming removed 3 bases at V and 4 bases at J, with 13 bases between. The CDR3, as DNA: TGTGCCAGCAGTGATAGGGCAGAGGGGAATCAGCCCCAGCATTTT. It codes for CASSDRAEGNQPQHF.